This T cell receptor beta chain was sequenced for a study of T cells expressing NK-cell markers. No DNA is given; TCRdb re-called the 5' RACE reads and lists each CDR3 protein once. The sample data list under 500,000 distinct CDR3 sequences. The study, taken as a whole, reports: Dominant NKG2C+ clonotypes accounted for about 1.0-8% of CD8+ T cells in roughly 6 donors.

CDR1 and CDR2 from the germline V gene are DFQATT and SNEGSKA (reference sequence). The CDR3 extends over 17 amino acids. A remark on this clonotype: Antigen: not known.

Sequencing was carried out using blood T cells: a sorted CD56 or NKG2C T cell subset, CD4+ or CD8+ T cells, or bulk PBMC T cells (not recorded which). This sequence was found in a woman between 18 and 69 years old in good health. The chain links TRBV20-1 to TRBJ1-6; TCRdb's assignment of TRBD1 cannot be checked, as there is no DNA. The CDR3 sequence is CSARDPVGKTYNSPLHF.